This T cell receptor beta chain was retrieved from a study of T-cell reconstitution after alpha-beta-depleted transplantation in children. Germline V gene lookup returns CDR1 LNHDA and CDR2 SQIVND (reference sequence). The length of the CDR3 is 13 residues. Study outcomes and limitations: By one year post-transplant, T-cell counts and diversity largely arose from T cells that were newly produced. The origin of high day-60 TCRbeta diversity in some patients lay in surviving recipient T cells and thymic progenitors. There were reportedly several hundred expanded graft clones from which alpha-beta T cells came about two months after transplant.

A library of TCRbeta sequences, prepared with unique molecular identifiers, was generated. TCRdb reanalysed the PCR reads using MiXCR and keeps one entry per CDR3 protein. The table shows 200,000 or so distinct CDR3 sequences, with roughly 7.1% occurring only once. Only a few counts were recorded for this clonotype. Its antigen is not known. This receptor was obtained from a boy between 2 and 10 years old with acute lymphoblastic leukemia, due to receive a stem cell transplant. The J gene is TRBJ1-5, the V gene TRBV19; 8 nucleotides agree with TRBD1. The material was PBMCs, obtained before TCRalphabeta/CD19-depleted stem cell transplant. The CDR3 loop is CAARQGPVQPQHF. DNA of the CDR3: TGTGCTGCGAGACAGGGGCCGGTACAGCCCCAGCATTTT.